This section outlines one TCR beta chain sequence together with its context. Antigen specificity is unknown. This specimen belongs to a study of cytomegalovirus exposure and HLA in healthy donors. Study context: The approximately 120 validation repertoires used the same platform as the approximately 700 first-cohort repertoires, a later analysis reported. Whole-study findings and limits: It was reported that the classifier diagnosed cytomegalovirus status with high specificity and sensitivity in both the original and validation cohorts.

Generated by immunoSEQ multiplex PCR, the TCRdb table keeps only in-frame clones and is missing some. The table has around 80,000 clones, 96% seen once. Specimen: PBMCs. The sequence was collected from a woman between 18 and 29 years old in good health and CMV-seronegative.

The CDR3 spells CASSLDPEGTQYF. CDR3 nucleotide sequence: TGTGCCAGCAGCTTAGACCCCGAGGGGACCCAGTACTTC. The chain uses TRBV11-2 and TRBJ2-5; maybe TRBD2 (5 bases). V was clipped by 0 bases and J by 7 bases, with 9 bases between them. This CDR3 region has 13 residues. Germline V gene lookup returns CDR1 SGHAT and CDR2 FQNNGV.